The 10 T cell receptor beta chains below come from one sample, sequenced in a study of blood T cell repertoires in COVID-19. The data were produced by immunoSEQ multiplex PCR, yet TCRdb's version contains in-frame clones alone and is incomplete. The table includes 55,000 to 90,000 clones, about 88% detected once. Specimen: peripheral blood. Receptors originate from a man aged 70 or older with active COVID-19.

Here the CDR3 DNA reads TGTGCCAGTAGTATATTCGGGACAGCGAATGAAAAACTGTTTTTT. Translated: CASSIFGTANEKLFF. The chain has TRBV19 and TRBJ1-4; 7 positions match TRBD1. J lost 5 bases, V lost 2 bases, and 5 bases had no gene match. The CDR3 has 15 amino acids. Germline CDR1 and CDR2: LNHDA and SQIVND (reference sequence).

The CDR3 protein is CASRPTRELGEKLFF. CDR3 DNA: TGTGCCAGCAGACCAACACGGGAACTAGGCGAAAAACTGTTTTTT. This sequence joins TRBV6-5 and TRBJ1-4, with D unresolved. The V gene lost 6 bases and the J gene lost 8 bases, with 19 bases spanning the gap. This CDR3 spans 15 amino acids. The germline V gene has CDR1 MNHEY and CDR2 SVGAGI.

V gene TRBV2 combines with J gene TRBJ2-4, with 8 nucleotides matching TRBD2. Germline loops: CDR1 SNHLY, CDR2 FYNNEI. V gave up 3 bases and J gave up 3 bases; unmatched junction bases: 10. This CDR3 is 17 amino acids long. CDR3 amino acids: CASSERLAGPNKNIQYF. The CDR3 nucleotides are TGTGCCAGCAGTGAGCGGCTAGCGGGCCCTAACAAAAACATTCAGTACTTC.

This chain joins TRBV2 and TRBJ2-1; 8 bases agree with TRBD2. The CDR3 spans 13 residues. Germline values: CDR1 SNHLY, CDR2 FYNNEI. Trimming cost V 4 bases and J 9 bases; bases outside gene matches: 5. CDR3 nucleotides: TGTGCCAGCAGTGTCGGGAGGGGTGGTGAGCAGTTCTTC. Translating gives CASSVGRGGEQFF.

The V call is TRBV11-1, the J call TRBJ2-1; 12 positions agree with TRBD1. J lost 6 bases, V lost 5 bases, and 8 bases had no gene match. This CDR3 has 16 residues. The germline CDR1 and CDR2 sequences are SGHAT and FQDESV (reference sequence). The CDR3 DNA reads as TGTGCCAGCAGCCGGGACAGGGGGCGCGGATTCAATGAGCAGTTCTTC. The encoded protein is CASSRDRGRGFNEQFF.

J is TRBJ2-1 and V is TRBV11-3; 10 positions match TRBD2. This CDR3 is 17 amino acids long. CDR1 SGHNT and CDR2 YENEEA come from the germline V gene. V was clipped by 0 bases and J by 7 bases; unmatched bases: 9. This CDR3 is CASSLELGSGRWNEQFF. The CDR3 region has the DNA TGTGCCAGCAGCTTAGAGTTGGGTAGCGGGAGGTGGAATGAGCAGTTCTTC.

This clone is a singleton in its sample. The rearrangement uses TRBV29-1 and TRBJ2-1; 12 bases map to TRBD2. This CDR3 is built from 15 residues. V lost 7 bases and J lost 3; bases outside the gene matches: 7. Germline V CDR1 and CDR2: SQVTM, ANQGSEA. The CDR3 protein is CSAASLAGGYNEQFF. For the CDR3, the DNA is TGCAGCGCCGCCTCACTAGCGGGAGGCTACAATGAGCAGTTCTTC.

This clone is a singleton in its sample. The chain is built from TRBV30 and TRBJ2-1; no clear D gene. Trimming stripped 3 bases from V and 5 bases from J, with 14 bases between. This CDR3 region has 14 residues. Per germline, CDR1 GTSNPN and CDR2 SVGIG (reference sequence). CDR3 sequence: CAWRALGYDNEQFF. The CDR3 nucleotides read TGTGCCTGGAGGGCCCTAGGCTACGACAATGAGCAGTTCTTC.

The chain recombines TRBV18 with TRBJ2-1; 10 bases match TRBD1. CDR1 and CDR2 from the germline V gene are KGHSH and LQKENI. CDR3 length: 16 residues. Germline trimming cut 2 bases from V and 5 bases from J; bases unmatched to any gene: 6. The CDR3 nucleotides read TGTGCCAGCTCACCAAGGTTGGGACAGGGGCACAATGAGCAGTTCTTC. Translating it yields CASSPRLGQGHNEQFF.

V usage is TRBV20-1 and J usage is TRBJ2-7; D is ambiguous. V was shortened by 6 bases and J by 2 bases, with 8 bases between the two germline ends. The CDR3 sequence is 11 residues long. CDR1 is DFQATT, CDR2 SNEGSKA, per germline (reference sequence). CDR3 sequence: CSAPLTYEQYF. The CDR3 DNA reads TGCAGTGCACCACTCACCTACGAGCAGTACTTC.